The present T cell receptor beta chain was sequenced within a study of neurological immune-mediated disorders. Study conclusions and caveats: HTLV-1-associated myelopathy displayed the greatest TCR clonal expansion, and multiple sclerosis exhibited the smallest, lower than that of healthy controls.

Trimming shortened V by 0 bases and J by 4 bases, and 13 bases separated the two germline ends. Germline V gives CDR1 DFQATT, CDR2 SNEGSKA (reference sequence). The CDR3 is 15 amino acids. This clonotype was observed many times. Its antigen is unknown. A 10-nucleotide random UMI tagged transcripts in template-switch 5'RACE cDNA synthesis. TCRdb reprocessed the 5' RACE reads with MiXCR, giving one entry per CDR3 protein. The repertoire holds approximately 40,000 distinct CDR3 sequences, around a fifth seen once, with more than 4% in the top ten. Time point specified: technical triplicate 3. A total of 2 million PBMCs stored at -80 degrees C provided the unsorted libraries.

This TCR derives from a man in his 60s with HTLV-1-associated myelopathy (HAM/TSP). This chain connects TRBV20-1 to TRBJ1-5; unclear D gene. Specimen: PBMCs. CDR3 nucleotide sequence: TGCAGTGCTAGAGAGCTCCGTAGGGTTAATCAGCCCCAGCATTTT. Protein: CSARELRRVNQPQHF.